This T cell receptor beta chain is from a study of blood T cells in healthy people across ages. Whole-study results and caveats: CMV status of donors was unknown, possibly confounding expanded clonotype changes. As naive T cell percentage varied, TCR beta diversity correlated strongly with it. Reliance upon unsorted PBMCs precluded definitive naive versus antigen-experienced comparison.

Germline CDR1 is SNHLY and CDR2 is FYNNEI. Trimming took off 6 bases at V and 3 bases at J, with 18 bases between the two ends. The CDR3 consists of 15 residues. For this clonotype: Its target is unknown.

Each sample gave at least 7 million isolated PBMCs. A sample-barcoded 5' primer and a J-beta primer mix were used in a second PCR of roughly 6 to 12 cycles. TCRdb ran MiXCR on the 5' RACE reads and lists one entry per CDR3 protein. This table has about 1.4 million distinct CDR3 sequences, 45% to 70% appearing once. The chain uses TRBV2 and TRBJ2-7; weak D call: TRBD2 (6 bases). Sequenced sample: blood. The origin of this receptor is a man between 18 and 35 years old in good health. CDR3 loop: CASRPGTQKVYEQYF. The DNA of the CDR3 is TGTGCCAGCAGGCCCGGGACTCAGAAGGTCTACGAGCAGTACTTC.